This section outlines one T cell receptor (beta chain) sequence together with its context. The antigen it recognizes is unknown. Per-base qualities were not stored, and no clone one base away is much larger. The CDR3 goes from the cysteine to the phenylalanine over 12 residues. Here the CDR3 DNA is all that survives: 36 bases in frame from base 1. V lost 3 bases and J lost 3 bases; the stretch between them is 8 bases long. Via the germline V gene (reference sequence), CDR1 is GTSNPN and CDR2 SVGIG. The sample is drawn from a study of beta chain features in type 1 diabetes (dated 2018 in TCRdb). Notes on the research overall: Mean age, gender distribution, total cell number and subset yield were not different between patients and healthy donors. A total of roughly 110 million sorted cells were examined across all samples, and the number of cells per subset was strongly correlated with RNA yield. Regulatory and stem cell-like memory subsets were obtained from only 8 patients and roughly 8 healthy donors, while naive and central memory subsets were obtained from all 30 or so donors. In the study, recently diagnosed type 1 diabetes patients and matched healthy donors were compared on the TCRB repertoires of their sorted circulating CD4+ T cell subsets. Broad study findings and their caveats: A moderate but significant shortening of TCRB CDR3 length was observed in type 1 diabetes patients in all four CD4+ subsets. Because small numbers of individuals were included in the HLA sub-analyses, any influence of HLA type on TCRB rearrangement was left unresolved. Because cDNA was sequenced instead of genomic DNA, activated cells with high expression could be over-represented, although the groups did not differ in activation or CD3 levels. Naive, central memory and regulatory TCRB repertoires appeared to be more similar among patients than among healthy donors. PCR might favor shorter templates, but patient and control samples were amplified and corrected together, so any skew would affect both groups equally. Patients with type 1 diabetes made fewer insertions and deleted more nucleotides at VDJ recombination sites, implying thymic rearrangement abnormalities.

The entire isolated RNA was reverse transcribed using the High Capacity cDNA Reverse Transcription Kit, and thus expressed TCRB transcripts were sequenced. Deep immunoSEQ sequencing was applied to naive, central memory and regulatory T cell samples, giving an average of about 3.6 million total reads per sample. Sorted cells were lysed in RLT buffer, and RNA was extracted using DNase-treated RNeasy Micro or Mini kits according to cell number. Each cell subset was processed on its own to prevent cross-contamination, while patient and healthy donor samples were processed together. The immunoSEQ multiplex PCR was used to amplify TCRB sequences from cDNA, yielding 87-bp fragments that span the CDR3 region. Amplicons were sequenced on the Illumina HiSeq platform. As for how the authors treated the data: PCR bias was corrected computationally using synthetic template baselines, and reads within Hamming distance 2 were collapsed, with unmergeable singletons discarded. Reads were aligned against IMGT to assign V, D and J genes, CDR3 length and insertions or deletions at six rearrangement sites. Within each subset, clonotype counts were normalized to sorted cell number, after which true diversity and Gini coefficients were computed with the tcR R package. Repertoire sharing was quantified using the overlap coefficient calculated on TCRB nucleotide sequences. Imported from immuneACCESS, the table was reduced by TCRdb to in-frame sequences with V and J called. These copies leave out some clones; in studies compared against another copy, an unresolved V gene accounts for under half, and the cause of the remainder is not known. V, J and clone size were drawn from that table, and D and trimming were deduced from the DNA. Within this sample are about 180,000 clones, with about 13% of them counted one time only. The leading ten clones occupy 0.5% to 0.75% of the sample.

Each donor gave one peripheral blood draw, averaging about 120 mL, which was collected into heparinised tubes. A BD FACSAria II was used to sort naive, central memory, regulatory and stem cell-like memory CD4+ T cells with a panel that included CD45RO, CCR7, CD25, CD127, CD95 and CD27. Purity was above 95% for every sorted population. PBMCs were separated immediately by Lymphoprep density gradient centrifugation and were stained directly, without being cultured. Samples were stained and sorted in pairs, with one healthy donor and one patient per experiment, so that batch effects were minimized. The source material was central memory CD4+ T cells from blood. The chain joins TRBV30 to TRBJ2-5; no D gene call is confident. This TCR was sampled from a woman in her late teens or twenties in good health. The nucleotide sequence is given as TGTGCCTGGAGCAGGAAAGAAGAGACCCAGTACTTC. It codes for CAWSRKEETQYF.